This T cell receptor (beta chain) appears in the sequencing data of a study of blood T cell repertoires in COVID-19 (dated by TCRdb to about 2020). At the level of the whole study: The collaborator samples originated in the United States, Italy and Spain and spanned the acute and convalescent phases of COVID-19. The dataset comprised deeply sampled blood TCRbeta repertoires from subjects exposed to, actively infected with, or recovered from COVID-19. The samples were drawn from two sources: the first 160 participants of the ongoing ImmuneRACE study, and over 950 subjects contributed by 6 global collaborators. The sample metadata nearly always contained a de-identified subject ID, COVID-19 status, age in years and sex. The repertoires were made available in a free public database intended to serve as a resource for research on the immune response to SARS-CoV-2. The prospective study material was composed of cDNA or gDNA derived from T cells, B-cell-depleted T cells, or PBMCs. Where available, HLA class I and class II types were obtained from metadata supplied by the sample provider rather than from assay-based typing. On the study overall, not on this receptor specifically: How much clinical and demographic metadata was included differed by source and by participant, and the metadata was provided uncurated.

Samples from volunteer blood donors who had recovered from COVID-19 were contributed by a second Seattle source. Whole blood was collected in K2EDTA tubes by collaborating institutions according to the institutions' own protocols. For TCRbeta analysis, collaborator samples were shipped as frozen whole blood, as isolated PBMCs, or as DNA extracted from either sample type. The immunoSEQ Assay, a bias-controlled multiplex PCR, was used to amplify TCRbeta CDR3 regions from genomic DNA. The published analysis was carried out like this. The number of nucleated cells in each sample was estimated by amplification of reference gene primers within the assay. To quantify the absolute abundance of each unique TCRbeta CDR3 rearrangement, sequence reads were collapsed and filtered. Productive Simpson clonality was computed per sample as the square root of Simpson's diversity index over productive rearrangements. Drawn from immuneACCESS, this table holds only the in-frame rearrangements with V and J called that TCRdb kept. Clones are partly lost; checked studies trace under half to an unresolved V gene and leave the rest unexplained. V, J and clone size reflect that table, while D and trimming were determined from the DNA. Across this sample there are roughly 250,000 clones, with about 88% seen only once. The ten largest make up 2% to 2.5% of the sample.

Relative to germline, V is missing 8 bases and J is missing 1 base, with 8 bases of the junction outside any gene match. The CDR3 runs 15 amino acids, cysteine and phenylalanine included. Only the CDR3 region is kept as DNA, spanning 45 bases read in frame from base 1. CDR1 MGHRA and CDR2 YSYEKL were looked up in the germline V gene. As for this clone: What this receptor recognizes is not known. Within one base of it there is no much larger clone, and no base qualities were kept.

Recombination joined TRBV4-1 with TRBJ1-2, with 9 central nucleotides matching TRBD1. Sequencing was done on a sample of peripheral blood. The TCR was taken from a middle-aged woman who had recovered from COVID-19. The nucleotide sequence reads TGCGCCAGCTCCGAAAGGACAGGGGTTAACTATGGCTACACCTTC. It translates to CASSERTGVNYGYTF.